Listed below are T cell receptor beta chains from one sample, sequenced in a study of T cells expressing NK-cell markers. TCRdb re-called the 5' RACE reads; one entry per CDR3 protein, DNA not given. Its table lists a few hundred thousand distinct CDR3 sequences. The sample consisted of blood T cells: a sorted CD56 or NKG2C T cell subset, CD4+ or CD8+ T cells, or bulk PBMC T cells (not recorded which). These receptors originate from a man aged 18 to 30 in good health. The CDR3 runs from the conserved cysteine through the conserved F or W.

>TRBJ2-5|TRBV13
CASSSKRAPRETQYF
>TRBJ2-1|TRBV3-1
CASRDKLATYNEQFF
>TRBJ2-7|TRBV27
CASTDGRSSYEQYF
>TRBJ2-5|TRBV5-6
CASSSTPGETQYF
>TRBJ2-3|TRBV28
CASVTGTGGKNTQYF
>TRBJ2-3|TRBV7-2
CASSHSERDTQYF
>TRBJ2-2|TRBV27
CASSLSVLASGELFF
>TRBJ2-1|TRBV4-1
CASSQAGGTGGWNEQFF
>TRBJ2-1|TRBV24-1
CATSASRGPSYNEQFF
>TRBJ2-3|TRBV10-3
CAISPGQSSTDTQYF
>TRBJ2-3|TRBV7-8
CASSLGTSGRVGTDTQYF
>TRBJ2-2|TRBV28
CASSLRWNRGANTGELFF
>TRBJ2-3|TRBV7-6
CASSLLGTSGLSTDTQYF
>TRBJ2-1|TRBV7-7
CASSLASGRFNEQFF
>TRBJ2-5|TRBV12-3/TRBV12-4
CASSFGGPETQYF
>TRBJ2-2|TRBV7-6
CASRPGPAPGELFF
>TRBJ2-1|TRBV6-5
CASSYSGTGVYNEQFF
>TRBJ2-2|TRBV28
CASTQAAGELFF
>TRBJ2-1|TRBV12-3/TRBV12-4
CASSFEENNNEQFF
>TRBJ2-7|TRBV20-1
CSARDLRASGEQYF
>TRBJ2-5|TRBV28
CASRGGAAETQYF
>TRBJ1-4|TRBV18
CASHRRNEKLFF
>TRBJ1-3|TRBV12-3/TRBV12-4
CASSPGGTGGNTIYF
>TRBJ2-1|TRBV28
CASSLSPSEQFF
>TRBJ2-3|TRBV24-1
CATSEPAGRFGTDTQYF
>TRBJ2-5|TRBV18
CASSPDSKETQYF
>TRBJ2-7|TRBV6-1
CASSPDYTSYEQYF
>TRBJ2-2|TRBV24-1
CATSDYRANTGELFF
>TRBJ2-7|TRBV20-1
CSAGTQRYEQYF
>TRBJ2-1|TRBV12-3/TRBV12-4
CASSLLIGTSYNEQFF
>TRBJ2-2|TRBV12-3/TRBV12-4
CASSFGLETGELFF
>TRBJ2-3|TRBV5-1
CASTLTVGAADTQYF
>TRBJ2-7|TRBV20-1
CSATGQGLDEQYF
>TRBJ2-4|TRBV25-1
CASEEGNIQYF
>TRBJ2-1|TRBV3-1
CASSQVGGRYNEQFF
>TRBJ2-4|TRBV7-2
CASSLESLTGKNIQYF
>TRBJ1-1|TRBV19
CASSIGGGGAEAFF
>TRBJ2-5|TRBV20-1
CSASSGIGRETQYF
>TRBJ2-7|TRBV5-1
CASSWGDRAAYEQYF
>TRBJ2-4|TRBV6-1
CASRGPGQGAKNIQYF
>TRBJ2-1|TRBV12-3/TRBV12-4
CASSLLELSSYNEQFF
>TRBJ2-2|TRBV9
CASSVPRSGVNTGELFF
>TRBJ2-7|TRBV20-1
CSASLAGASYEQYF
>TRBJ2-1|TRBV20-1
CSASEPINEQFF
>TRBJ2-3|TRBV11-1
CASSLARDRRYF
>TRBJ2-2|TRBV7-2
CASSPSGVNAGELFF
>TRBJ2-7|TRBV10-3
CAISASSGPSYEQYF
>TRBJ2-7|TRBV7-2
CASSPKGLAGAYEQYF
>TRBJ2-3|TRBV20-1
CSASRNLAIRGTDTQYF
>TRBJ2-3|TRBV12-3/TRBV12-4
CASILYPTGDTQYF
>TRBJ2-4|TRBV28
CATLSGTGGRGTKNIQYF
>TRBJ2-5|TRBV5-1
CASSLAVGVYQETQYF
>TRBJ2-2|TRBV5-1
CASSLEAGSAGELFF
>TRBJ2-3|TRBV5-1
CASSIRTSGAGDTQYF
>TRBJ1-5|TRBV7-2
CASSPGRGSGQPQHF